A single sample is the source of the 11 T cell receptor beta chains below, sequenced in a study of T cells in Graves' hyperthyroidism and ophthalmopathy. Amplified TCR beta CDR3 regions derived from RNA transcripts. An initial round of RT-PCR targeting the TCR CDR3 relied on the HTBI primer set. TCRdb reanalysed the multiplex PCR reads using MiXCR and keeps one entry per CDR3 protein. The profile covers hundreds of thousands of distinct CDR3 sequences, with roughly a sixth appearing a single time and roughly 18% taken by the ten largest. Sequenced sample: blood. The receptors were gathered from a woman under 30 with Graves' ophthalmopathy.

V is TRBV19 and J is TRBJ1-5, with D possibly being TRBD1 (6 bases). Germline lookup yields CDR1 LNHDA and CDR2 SQIVND (reference sequence). V lost 7 bases, J lost 0 bases, and 13 bases lay in between. CDR3 length equals 15 residues. The CDR3 protein is CASNGGAISNQPQHF. The CDR3 DNA is TGTGCCAGTAATGGGGGGGCTATTAGCAATCAGCCCCAGCATTTT.

In this sample, this clonotype turned up a few times. The chain links TRBV6-5 to TRBJ1-3; D unresolved. This CDR3 is built from 17 residues. Germline V gives CDR1 MNHEY, CDR2 SVGAGI. V shed 1 base and J shed 0 bases, with 13 bases lying between them. This CDR3 reads CASSYFPKDSSGNTIYF. The CDR3 DNA follows: TGTGCCAGCAGTTACTTCCCAAAGGATAGCTCTGGAAACACCATATATTTT.

This clonotype has at least ten counts. This sequence joins TRBV28 and TRBJ1-4; 8 positions match TRBD1. V gave up 5 bases and J gave up 2 bases; unmatched junction bases: 4. CDR3 size: 15 residues. Germline CDR1 and CDR2: MDHEN and SYDVKM. The CDR3 DNA sequence: TGTGCCAGCAGTGATCCAGGGGGCACTAATGAAAAACTGTTTTTT. Its protein product is CASSDPGGTNEKLFF.

The chain couples TRBV6-2 or TRBV6-3 to TRBJ1-5; D gene ambiguous. The CDR3 spans 13 residues. The germline V gene has CDR1 MNHEY and CDR2 SVGEGT. The ends were cut back, 0 bases at V and 3 bases at J, with 3 bases in the middle. DNA for the CDR3: TGTGCCAGCAGTTACTCAAACAATCAGCCCCAGCATTTT. Protein sequence: CASSYSNNQPQHF.

In this sample, this clonotype turned up many times. The chain has TRBV3-1 and TRBJ2-5; TRBD2 matches 14 bases. The CDR3 is made up of 16 amino acids. The junction had 6 bases not matched to a gene; V was cut back by 4 bases and J by 5 bases. Germline lookup yields CDR1 LGHDT and CDR2 YNNKEL (reference sequence). The CDR3 here is CASSLRTSGRRETQYF. The CDR3, as DNA: TGTGCCAGCAGCCTTCGGACTAGCGGGAGGAGGGAGACCCAGTACTTC.

This clonotype was detected ten times or more. V and J are TRBV7-8 and TRBJ1-1; D might be TRBD1 (5 bases). Per the germline V gene, CDR1 is SGHVS and CDR2 is FQNEAQ. The CDR3 length is 15 residues. V was pared by 0 bases and J by 1 base, with 9 bases between. The CDR3 spells CASSLALQENTEAFF. CDR3 bases: TGTGCCAGCAGCTTAGCACTACAGGAGAACACTGAAGCTTTCTTT.

Ten or more counts support this clonotype. The chain uses TRBV15 and TRBJ2-4, with 13 bases fitting TRBD2. The germline CDR1 and CDR2 sequences are LNHNV and YYDKDF (reference sequence). This CDR3 has 18 amino acids. With 4 bases clipped from V and 5 bases from J, the junction kept 11 bases outside the gene matches. This CDR3 is CATSTGTSGILGQNIQYF. As DNA, the CDR3 is TGTGCCACCAGCACAGGGACTAGCGGGATATTGGGGCAAAACATTCAGTACTTC.

This clonotype was detected ten times or more. This sequence joins TRBV7-3 and TRBJ2-7; D is tentatively TRBD1 or TRBD2 (6 bases each). Trimming shortened V by 1 base and J by 2 bases, and 9 bases separated the two germline ends. Germline V lookup: CDR1 SGHTA, CDR2 FQGTGA. This CDR3 contains 14 residues. CDR3 DNA sequence: TGTGCCAGCAGCTTAATGGGGGGCACCTACGAGCAGTACTTC. It is translated as CASSLMGGTYEQYF.

The table lists this clonotype with many counts. The chain joins TRBV27 to TRBJ1-1; perhaps TRBD1 as D (6 bases). V gave up 7 bases and J gave up 2 bases, with 14 bases separating them. Looked up from germline, CDR1 is MNHEY and CDR2 is SMNVEV (reference sequence). CDR3 length: 14 residues. CDR3 coding DNA: TGTGCCAGCAAAGATACAGGGACTAACACTGAAGCTTTCTTT. Translated, it gives CASKDTGTNTEAFF.

This clonotype was observed a handful of times. The genes are TRBV18 and TRBJ2-4, with TRBD2 as a possible D gene (5 bases). The CDR3 consists of 13 residues. CDR1 KGHSH and CDR2 LQKENI come from the germline V gene. V lost 3 bases, J lost 6 bases, and 9 bases lay in between. CDR3 DNA: TGTGCCAGCTCACCTGACGGACTAAACATTCAGTACTTC. Translation: CASSPDGLNIQYF.

This clonotype has a handful of counts. V is TRBV6-2 or TRBV6-3 and J is TRBJ2-1, with 10 bases fitting TRBD2. The CDR3 is 21 residues long. J was trimmed by 8 bases and V by 2 bases; bases with no gene match: 24. CDR1 and CDR2 from the germline V gene are MNHEY and SVGEGT. CDR3 sequence reads: CASSYLLSTRGIAGGFDEQFF. The CDR3 DNA follows: TGTGCCAGCAGTTACCTCCTTTCTACTCGGGGGATAGCGGGGGGCTTCGATGAGCAGTTCTTC.